These T cell receptor beta chains were read from a single sample in a study of T cells in Graves' hyperthyroidism and ophthalmopathy. TCRdb re-analysed the multiplex PCR reads in MiXCR, keeping a single row per CDR3 protein. Of more than 350,000 distinct CDR3 sequences in the sample, about 17% were seen once. Sequenced sample: blood. The receptors stem from a woman under 40 with Graves' hyperthyroidism that later progressed to Graves' ophthalmopathy. CDR3s include the opening cysteine and the closing phenylalanine or tryptophan. Each record gives: clone size, D gene, V gene, J gene, CDR3 protein, CDR3 DNA. D genes are given only for firm matches. A clone size is listed for some rows: how often the clone was seen (once, few, many), or a class if it is expanded.

clone_size: NA
d_call: TRBD1
v_call: TRBV20-1
j_call: TRBJ1-4
cdr3_aa: CSASTPGTGTEKLFF
cdr3_nt: TGCAGTGCTAGCACCCCCGGGACAGGGACTGAAAAACTGTTTTTT

clone_size: few
d_call: TRBD2
v_call: TRBV4-1
j_call: TRBJ2-7
cdr3_aa: CASSQGVLAGEHSYEQYF
cdr3_nt: TGCGCCAGCAGCCAAGGGGTCCTAGCGGGGGAACATTCCTACGAGCAGTACTTC

clone_size: NA
d_call: NA
v_call: TRBV3-1
j_call: TRBJ2-1
cdr3_aa: CASSQEVKIGKDEQFF
cdr3_nt: TGTGCCAGCAGCCAAGAGGTAAAGATCGGGAAAGATGAGCAGTTCTTC

clone_size: few
d_call: NA
v_call: TRBV6-5
j_call: TRBJ1-1
cdr3_aa: CASSYQRQKRNTEAFF
cdr3_nt: TGTGCCAGCAGTTACCAGAGACAGAAACGGAACACTGAAGCTTTCTTT

clone_size: many
d_call: NA
v_call: TRBV20-1
j_call: TRBJ1-1
cdr3_aa: CSASLASGGNTEAFF
cdr3_nt: TGCAGTGCTAGCCTGGCCTCGGGGGGAAACACTGAAGCTTTCTTT

clone_size: NA
d_call: NA
v_call: TRBV20-1
j_call: TRBJ2-3
cdr3_aa: CSARVPGSTDTQYF
cdr3_nt: TGCAGTGCTAGAGTACCGGGAAGCACAGATACGCAGTATTTT

clone_size: many
d_call: NA
v_call: TRBV28
j_call: TRBJ1-6
cdr3_aa: CASSFPDSGGSDSPLHF
cdr3_nt: TGTGCCAGCAGTTTCCCTGACAGTGGCGGGTCGGATTCACCCCTCCACTTT

clone_size: NA
d_call: TRBD2
v_call: TRBV4-1
j_call: TRBJ2-5
cdr3_aa: CASSQGWFGGVETQYF
cdr3_nt: TGCGCCAGCAGCCAAGGGTGGTTCGGGGGGGTCGAGACCCAGTACTTC

clone_size: many
d_call: TRBD1
v_call: TRBV7-8
j_call: TRBJ2-5
cdr3_aa: CASSLRDRDQETQYF
cdr3_nt: TGTGCCAGCAGTTTACGGGACAGAGATCAAGAGACCCAGTACTTC

clone_size: few
d_call: NA
v_call: TRBV28
j_call: TRBJ1-2
cdr3_aa: CASSYTPGDHYGYTF
cdr3_nt: TGTGCCAGCAGTTACACCCCAGGGGATCATTATGGCTACACCTTC

clone_size: NA
d_call: NA
v_call: TRBV28
j_call: TRBJ2-1
cdr3_aa: CASSFEGPDGYNEQFF
cdr3_nt: TGTGCCAGCAGTTTCGAGGGCCCGGACGGCTACAATGAGCAGTTCTTC

clone_size: few
d_call: NA
v_call: TRBV5-1
j_call: TRBJ2-5
cdr3_aa: CASSLGLGTRTGEETQYF
cdr3_nt: TGCGCCAGCAGCTTGGGCCTAGGGACTAGGACAGGGGAAGAGACCCAGTACTTC

clone_size: many
d_call: NA
v_call: TRBV12-3/TRBV12-4
j_call: TRBJ2-1
cdr3_aa: CASTLPGLPSVEQFF
cdr3_nt: TGTGCCAGCACCCTCCCCGGACTCCCCTCGGTTGAGCAGTTCTTC

clone_size: NA
d_call: NA
v_call: TRBV11-2
j_call: TRBJ1-2
cdr3_aa: CASTLYSGYGYTF
cdr3_nt: TGTGCCAGCACCCTATACTCCGGGTATGGCTACACCTTC

clone_size: NA
d_call: NA
v_call: TRBV3-1
j_call: TRBJ1-2
cdr3_aa: CASSQEGKENYGYTF
cdr3_nt: TGTGCCAGCAGCCAAGAGGGTAAAGAGAACTATGGCTACACCTTC

clone_size: many
d_call: NA
v_call: TRBV19
j_call: TRBJ2-5
cdr3_aa: CASSSYMGETQYF
cdr3_nt: TGTGCCAGTAGTTCCTACATGGGAGAGACCCAGTACTTC

clone_size: NA
d_call: TRBD1
v_call: TRBV18
j_call: TRBJ1-1
cdr3_aa: CASSANSGQAFF
cdr3_nt: TGTGCCAGCTCAGCTAACTCGGGACAGGCTTTCTTT

clone_size: many
d_call: NA
v_call: TRBV2
j_call: TRBJ2-3
cdr3_aa: CASSNTGYTDTQYF
cdr3_nt: TGTGCCAGCAGTAATACAGGGTACACAGATACGCAGTATTTT

clone_size: many
d_call: TRBD1
v_call: TRBV20-1
j_call: TRBJ1-2
cdr3_aa: CSARDTKPGQDYGYTF
cdr3_nt: TGCAGTGCTAGAGATACGAAGCCGGGACAGGACTATGGCTACACCTTC

clone_size: many
d_call: NA
v_call: TRBV29-1
j_call: TRBJ1-1
cdr3_aa: CSVASLHRNTEAFF
cdr3_nt: TGCAGCGTTGCCAGCCTCCACCGGAACACTGAAGCTTTCTTT

clone_size: few
d_call: NA
v_call: TRBV28
j_call: TRBJ1-4
cdr3_aa: CASSLYNMHEKLFF
cdr3_nt: TGTGCCAGCAGTTTATATAACATGCACGAAAAACTGTTTTTT

clone_size: many
d_call: TRBD2
v_call: TRBV5-1
j_call: TRBJ2-5
cdr3_aa: CASSLRLAGGKKETQYF
cdr3_nt: TGCGCCAGCAGCTTACGACTAGCGGGGGGAAAAAAAGAGACCCAGTACTTC

clone_size: once
d_call: NA
v_call: TRBV6-1
j_call: TRBJ1-5
cdr3_aa: CASSVPLVVSGVARFANQPQHF
cdr3_nt: TGTGCCAGCAGTGTACCCCTGGTGGTATCAGGGGTCGCCAGGTTCGCCAATCAGCCCCAGCATTTT

clone_size: few
d_call: NA
v_call: TRBV19
j_call: TRBJ2-2
cdr3_aa: CASSTQGRGELFF
cdr3_nt: TGTGCCAGTAGCACACAGGGACGCGGGGAGCTGTTTTTT

clone_size: many
d_call: NA
v_call: TRBV27
j_call: TRBJ2-7
cdr3_aa: CASSLLPQPYEQYF
cdr3_nt: TGTGCCAGCAGTTTATTGCCTCAACCCTACGAGCAGTACTTC

clone_size: many
d_call: NA
v_call: TRBV11-2
j_call: TRBJ2-1
cdr3_aa: CASSLEQGWDEQFF
cdr3_nt: TGTGCCAGCAGCTTAGAGCAGGGTTGGGATGAGCAGTTCTTC

clone_size: few
d_call: NA
v_call: TRBV28
j_call: TRBJ1-4
cdr3_aa: CACSGSTEYNEKLFF
cdr3_nt: TGTGCCTGCTCGGGGTCTACAGAGTATAATGAAAAACTGTTTTTT

clone_size: many
d_call: NA
v_call: TRBV6-1
j_call: TRBJ2-7
cdr3_aa: CASSRLTGNNNEQYF
cdr3_nt: TGTGCCAGCAGTAGGCTAACAGGGAATAATAACGAGCAGTACTTC

clone_size: many
d_call: NA
v_call: TRBV7-8
j_call: TRBJ2-3
cdr3_aa: CASSPDLQWAWDTQYF
cdr3_nt: TGTGCCAGCAGCCCGGACCTCCAGTGGGCCTGGGATACGCAGTATTTT

clone_size: NA
d_call: NA
v_call: TRBV20-1
j_call: TRBJ1-6
cdr3_aa: CSAPGPLRDHLLHF
cdr3_nt: TGCAGTGCTCCTGGCCCCCTCCGAGATCACCTCCTCCACTTT

clone_size: once
d_call: TRBD1
v_call: TRBV28
j_call: TRBJ2-3
cdr3_aa: CASSTRPGQLNTDTQYF
cdr3_nt: TGTGCCAGCAGCACAAGACCGGGACAGCTAAACACAGATACGCAGTATTTT

clone_size: many
d_call: NA
v_call: TRBV20-1
j_call: TRBJ1-2
cdr3_aa: CSARDPQDNYGYTF
cdr3_nt: TGCAGTGCTAGAGATCCCCAGGACAACTATGGCTACACCTTC

clone_size: many
d_call: NA
v_call: TRBV19
j_call: TRBJ2-1
cdr3_aa: CASSNRVYVDNEQFF
cdr3_nt: TGTGCCAGTAGTAACAGGGTTTATGTAGACAATGAGCAGTTCTTC

clone_size: many
d_call: NA
v_call: TRBV2
j_call: TRBJ1-1
cdr3_aa: CASSVLGAFGTEAFF
cdr3_nt: TGTGCCAGCAGTGTTTTAGGGGCTTTTGGCACTGAAGCTTTCTTT

clone_size: many
d_call: TRBD2
v_call: TRBV2
j_call: TRBJ2-5
cdr3_aa: CASGLAGEETQYF
cdr3_nt: TGTGCCAGCGGATTAGCGGGAGAAGAGACCCAGTACTTC

clone_size: few
d_call: NA
v_call: TRBV10-3
j_call: TRBJ2-1
cdr3_aa: CAISVLLGGDNEQFF
cdr3_nt: TGTGCCATCAGTGTACTCCTAGGTGGGGATAATGAGCAGTTCTTC

clone_size: NA
d_call: TRBD1
v_call: TRBV5-5
j_call: TRBJ2-4
cdr3_aa: CASSLWTGNKNIQYF
cdr3_nt: TGTGCCAGCAGCTTATGGACAGGGAACAAAAACATTCAGTACTTC

clone_size: many
d_call: NA
v_call: TRBV11-2
j_call: TRBJ1-2
cdr3_aa: CASSLGGQPNYGYTF
cdr3_nt: TGTGCCAGCAGCTTAGGTGGACAGCCTAACTATGGCTACACCTTC

clone_size: many
d_call: TRBD1
v_call: TRBV28
j_call: TRBJ2-7
cdr3_aa: CASRSPDRGLYEQYF
cdr3_nt: TGTGCCAGCAGATCACCGGACAGGGGTCTCTACGAGCAGTACTTC

clone_size: many
d_call: TRBD2
v_call: TRBV20-1
j_call: TRBJ2-5
cdr3_aa: CSASPLAGVGETQYF
cdr3_nt: TGCAGTGCTAGTCCACTAGCGGGAGTGGGAGAGACCCAGTACTTC